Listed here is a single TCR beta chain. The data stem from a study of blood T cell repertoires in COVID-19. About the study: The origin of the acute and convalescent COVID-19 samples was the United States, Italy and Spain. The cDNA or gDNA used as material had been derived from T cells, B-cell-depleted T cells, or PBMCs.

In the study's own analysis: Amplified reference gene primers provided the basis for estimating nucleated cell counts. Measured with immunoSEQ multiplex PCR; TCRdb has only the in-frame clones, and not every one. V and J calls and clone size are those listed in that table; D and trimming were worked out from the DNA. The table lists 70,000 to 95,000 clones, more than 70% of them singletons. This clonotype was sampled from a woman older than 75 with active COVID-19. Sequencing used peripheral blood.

The CDR3 loop reads CASSTTSGNQNIQYF. CDR3 nucleotides: TGTGCCAGCAGCACGACTAGCGGGAACCAAAACATTCAGTACTTC. V usage is TRBV7-2 and J usage is TRBJ2-4; 11 bases map to TRBD2. The germline V gene has CDR1 SGHTA and CDR2 FQGNSA. Unmatched junction bases numbered 5, after V lost 5 bases and J lost 5 bases. This CDR3 is built from 15 residues. Full variable domain (outside the CDR3, taken from reference TRBV7-2 and TRBJ2-4): GAGVSQSPSNKVTEKGKDVELRCDPISGHTALYWYRQSLGQGLEFLIYFQGNSAPDKSGLPSDRFSAERTGGSVSTLTIQRTQQEDSAVYLCASSTTSGNQNIQYFGAGTRLSVL.